This is a list of T cell receptor beta chains from one sample in a study of chemoradiotherapy in HPV16-positive cancers. Using immunoSEQ multiplex PCR, the repertoire was profiled, and TCRdb retains in-frame clones only, with some absent. The data contain approximately 3,500 clones, less than 95% of them seen just once; the ten biggest clones take up over 2.5%. Sampling took place from a patient who underwent chemoradiotherapy. These receptors came from a human donor with HPV-associated anogenital cancer. Both conserved end residues are part of each CDR3. The order of the fields is V gene, clone size, D gene, J gene, CDR3 DNA, CDR3 protein. D genes are given only for firm matches. For some rows the clone size is stated as once, few or many, or as a class when expanded; others skip it.

>TRBV10-3|-|-|TRBJ2-7
TGTGCCATCAGTGAGTTCGTGGGTCCCGATTCAGGGACCGAGCAGTACTTC
CAISEFVGPDSGTEQYF
>TRBV27|-|-|TRBJ2-7
TGTGCCAGCAGTTTGGGACCGGGCGGCGCCTACGAGCAGTACTTC
CASSLGPGGAYEQYF
>TRBV7-2|-|-|TRBJ1-2
TGTGCCAGCAGCCCTACAGGAGGCACTTTATATGGCTACACCTTC
CASSPTGGTLYGYTF
>TRBV7-9|-|-|TRBJ2-3
TGTGCCAGCAGAGCCACGACGCGCCTAACCACAGATACGCAGTATTTT
CASRATTRLTTDTQYF
>TRBV28|-|-|TRBJ1-2
TGTGCCAGCATAGGGGGGTATCGCTATGGCTACACCTTC
CASIGGYRYGYTF
>TRBV7-8|-|-|TRBJ1-3
TGTGCCAGCAGCTTCTGGGGGAAAGGAAACACCATATATTTT
CASSFWGKGNTIYF
>TRBV7-2|-|-|TRBJ2-4
TGTGCCAGCAGCTTCGGAGGTTCGGGCATTCAGTACTTC
CASSFGGSGIQYF
>TRBV5-1|-|TRBD2|TRBJ2-2
TGCGCCAGCAGCTTCATGCTAGCGGGGAGTACCGGGGAGCTGTTTTTT
CASSFMLAGSTGELFF
>TRBV7-9|-|TRBD1|TRBJ1-1
TGTGCCAGCAGCTTCTTGACAGGGCGGAACACTGAAGCTTTCTTT
CASSFLTGRNTEAFF
>TRBV5-4|-|-|TRBJ1-1
TGTGCCAGCAGCTTGTTGAAGAACACTGAAGCTTTCTTT
CASSLLKNTEAFF
>TRBV28|-|-|TRBJ1-6
TGTGCCAGCAGTCGATTCGGGGTAAATAATTCACCCCTCCACTTT
CASSRFGVNNSPLHF
>TRBV19|-|-|TRBJ1-5
TGTGCCAGTGGAGGTGGCCCTATCCATAATCAGCCCCAGCATTTT
CASGGGPIHNQPQHF
>TRBV5-8|-|-|TRBJ1-6
TGTGCCAGCAGCTTCTTCAATTCACCCCTCCACTTT
CASSFFNSPLHF
>TRBV6-1|-|-|TRBJ2-7
TGTGCCAGCCTTCGGGTAGGGCAGATTCCCTACGAGCAGTACTTC
CASLRVGQIPYEQYF
>TRBV15|-|TRBD1|TRBJ2-7
TGTGCCACCAGCCCTAGACAGGGGAGCTACGAGCAGTACTTC
CATSPRQGSYEQYF
>TRBV6-1|-|-|TRBJ1-2
TGTGCCAGCAGTGAAGCGGGCAGGGCCCTTCCTTTGGATGGCTACACCTTC
CASSEAGRALPLDGYTF
>TRBV7-2|-|-|TRBJ1-2
TGTGCCAGCAGCGTCCCGGGCCCTTTAGGCTACACCTTC
CASSVPGPLGYTF
>TRBV28|-|-|TRBJ1-1
TGTGCCAGCAGTTCCGGGGGGAAGAACACTGAAGCTTTCTTT
CASSSGGKNTEAFF
>TRBV27|-|-|TRBJ1-5
TGTGCCAGCAGTTCCATGATCACTCAGCCCCAGCATTTT
CASSSMITQPQHF
>TRBV4-1|-|-|TRBJ2-5
TGCGCCAGCAGCCCCCTTTTCACTAGTTTGTCCCAGTACTTC
CASSPLFTSLSQYF
>TRBV10-3|-|TRBD1|TRBJ1-2
TGTGCCATCAGTGAGGGGACAGTGAACTATGGCTACACCTTC
CAISEGTVNYGYTF
>TRBV25-1|-|TRBD1|TRBJ2-1
TGTGCCAGCAAGGGACAGGGGGTAAGCAATGAGCAGTTCTTC
CASKGQGVSNEQFF
>TRBV4-1|-|-|TRBJ1-2
TGCGCCAGCAGCCCCGGGACAACCGAAGCTAACTATGGCTACACCTTC
CASSPGTTEANYGYTF
>TRBV5-1|-|TRBD1|TRBJ2-7
TGCGCCAGCAGCCTGACCGGGACAGAAGCGTACGAGCAGTACTTC
CASSLTGTEAYEQYF
>TRBV6-6|-|-|TRBJ2-5
TGTGCCAGCAGTTACGACCCCACGGGGTCCCAGTACTTC
CASSYDPTGSQYF
>TRBV6-1|-|-|TRBJ1-1
TGTGCCAGCAGTGAAAGGATGAACACTGAAGCTTTCTTT
CASSERMNTEAFF
>TRBV5-6|-|-|TRBJ2-7
TGTGCCAGCAGCTCCTCGGAGGGACAACGGTACTTC
CASSSSEGQRYF
>TRBV6-4|once|-|TRBJ2-3
TGTGCCAGCAGCCCAACGGGGGCCGGGGGAGATACGCAGTATTTT
CASSPTGAGGDTQYF
>TRBV4-3|-|TRBD2|TRBJ2-3
TGCGCCAGCAGCCAAGACCCTAGCGGAGGTTCTAGCACAGATACGCAGTATTTT
CASSQDPSGGSSTDTQYF
>TRBV5-1|once|-|TRBJ2-7
TGCGCCAGCAGCGAACACCGGGACGGAACCTACGAGCAGTACTTC
CASSEHRDGTYEQYF
>TRBV11-1|-|-|TRBJ1-5
TGTGCCAGCAGCTTGAATAGCAATCAGCCCCAGCATTTT
CASSLNSNQPQHF
>TRBV15|-|-|TRBJ2-2
TGTGCCACCAGTCACAACACCGGGGAGCTGTTTTTT
CATSHNTGELFF
>TRBV9|-|-|TRBJ2-7
TGTGCCAGCAGCGTCCACGGGGGTGGGGGCGAGCAGTACTTC
CASSVHGGGGEQYF
>TRBV11-2|-|-|TRBJ1-1
TGTGCCAGCAGCTTCGGGACGAACACTGAAGCTTTCTTT
CASSFGTNTEAFF